Listed below are T cell receptor beta chains from one sample, sequenced in a study of blood T cell repertoires in COVID-19. The repertoire was sequenced with immunoSEQ multiplex PCR; TCRdb's copy has only in-frame clones and lacks some. Here the sample spans about 390,000 clones, around 87% being singletons. Sample: peripheral blood. All receptors come from a woman in her sixties with COVID-19, enrolled during active disease. Both conserved end residues are part of each CDR3. D genes are given only for firm matches. Size is stated for part of the rows, as once, few or many counts, or as a class when the clone is expanded.

D gene	clone size	V gene	J gene	CDR3 protein	CDR3 DNA
TRBD2	-	TRBV19	TRBJ2-7	CASSIGGSSYEQYF	TGTGCCAGTAGTATCGGCGGGAGCTCCTACGAGCAGTACTTC
-	-	TRBV19	TRBJ2-3	CASTTGPRGDTQYF	TGTGCCAGCACCACCGGCCCCCGGGGGGATACGCAGTATTTT
-	-	TRBV30	TRBJ2-7	CAWSRGSEQYF	TGTGCCTGGAGTAGAGGGAGCGAGCAGTACTTC
-	-	TRBV5-1	TRBJ2-2	CASSLPQNTGELFF	TGCGCCAGCAGCTTGCCCCAGAACACCGGGGAGCTGTTTTTT
TRBD1	-	TRBV28	TRBJ1-1	CASTMGQGNTEAFF	TGTGCCAGCACTATGGGACAGGGAAACACTGAAGCTTTCTTT
-	-	TRBV5-4	TRBJ1-4	CASSLAGNEKLFF	TGTGCCAGCAGCTTGGCAGGGAATGAAAAACTGTTTTTT
-	-	TRBV5-1	TRBJ1-6	CASSSGGSSYNSPLHF	TGCGCCAGCAGCTCGGGAGGGAGCTCCTATAATTCACCCCTCCACTTT
TRBD2	-	TRBV7-3	TRBJ2-2	CASSPSGLAGATGELFF	TGTGCCAGCAGCCCCTCCGGGCTAGCGGGGGCCACCGGGGAGCTGTTTTTT
-	-	TRBV5-1	TRBJ2-6	CASRTGTGANVLTF	TGCGCCAGCCGAACGGGGACTGGGGCCAACGTCCTGACTTTC
-	-	TRBV6-6	TRBJ1-1	CASSYEGVGSTEAFF	TGTGCCAGCAGTTACGAAGGGGTCGGTAGCACTGAAGCTTTCTTT
TRBD1	-	TRBV6-5	TRBJ2-7	CASNRDRGYEQYF	TGTGCCAGCAACCGGGACAGGGGCTACGAGCAGTACTTC
TRBD1	-	TRBV12-5	TRBJ1-4	CASGWGTGYNEKLFF	TGTGCTAGTGGTTGGGGGACAGGTTATAATGAAAAACTGTTTTTT
-	-	TRBV9	TRBJ2-2	CASSYRGSTGELFF	TGTGCCAGCAGCTACCGGGGTAGCACCGGGGAGCTGTTTTTT
-	-	TRBV27	TRBJ1-5	CASPRGGNSNQPQHF	TGTGCCAGCCCGAGGGGGGGGAATAGCAATCAGCCCCAGCATTTT
TRBD2	-	TRBV7-9	TRBJ2-5	CASSSGTSAHQETQYF	TGTGCCAGCAGCTCGGGGACTAGCGCCCACCAAGAGACCCAGTACTTC
TRBD1	once	TRBV18	TRBJ1-3	CASSPLGQAIRSGNTIYF	TGTGCCAGCTCACCCCTGGGACAGGCTATCCGATCTGGAAACACCATATATTTT
-	few	TRBV4-1	TRBJ1-2	CASSQDLMGSAYGYTF	TGCGCCAGCAGCCAAGACTTGATGGGTAGCGCCTATGGCTACACCTTC
TRBD2	-	TRBV7-8	TRBJ2-2	CASSILFLAGGTGELFF	TGTGCCAGCAGCATCCTATTCCTAGCGGGGGGAACCGGGGAGCTGTTTTTT
TRBD1	-	TRBV2	TRBJ1-4	CASRMTGQGNEKLFF	TGTGCCAGCAGAATGACGGGACAGGGTAATGAAAAACTGTTTTTT
-	-	TRBV6-1	TRBJ2-7	CASSTPSLTYEQYF	TGTGCCAGCAGTACGCCTAGCCTTACCTACGAGCAGTACTTC
TRBD1	-	TRBV27	TRBJ2-2	CASSLYRGTGELFF	TGTGCCAGCAGTTTATACAGGGGGACCGGGGAGCTGTTTTTT
TRBD1	-	TRBV18	TRBJ1-1	CASSPGQGNTEAFF	TGTGCCAGCTCTCCGGGACAGGGGAACACTGAAGCTTTCTTT